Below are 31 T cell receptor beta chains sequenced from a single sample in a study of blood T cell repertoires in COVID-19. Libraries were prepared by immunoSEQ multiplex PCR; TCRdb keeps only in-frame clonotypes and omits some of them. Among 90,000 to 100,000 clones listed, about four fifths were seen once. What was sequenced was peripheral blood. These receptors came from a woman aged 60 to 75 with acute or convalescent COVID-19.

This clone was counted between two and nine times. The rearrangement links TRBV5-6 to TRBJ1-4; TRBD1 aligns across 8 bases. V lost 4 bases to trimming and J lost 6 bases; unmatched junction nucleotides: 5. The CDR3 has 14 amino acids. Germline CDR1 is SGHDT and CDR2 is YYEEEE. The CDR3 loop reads CASSRQGIDEKLFF. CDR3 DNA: TGTGCCAGCAGCCGACAGGGGATAGATGAAAAACTGTTTTTT.

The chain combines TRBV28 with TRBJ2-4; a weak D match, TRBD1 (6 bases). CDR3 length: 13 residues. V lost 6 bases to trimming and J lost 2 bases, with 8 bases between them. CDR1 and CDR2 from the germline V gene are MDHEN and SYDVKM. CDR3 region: CASRQGTKNIQYF. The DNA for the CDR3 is TGTGCCAGCAGACAGGGTACCAAAAACATTCAGTACTTC. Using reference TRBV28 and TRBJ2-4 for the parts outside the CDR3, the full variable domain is DVKVTQSSRYLVKRTGEKVFLECVQDMDHENMFWYRQDPGLGLRLIYFSYDVKMKEKGDIPEGYSVSREKKERFSLILESASTNQTSMYLCASRQGTKNIQYFGAGTRLSVL.

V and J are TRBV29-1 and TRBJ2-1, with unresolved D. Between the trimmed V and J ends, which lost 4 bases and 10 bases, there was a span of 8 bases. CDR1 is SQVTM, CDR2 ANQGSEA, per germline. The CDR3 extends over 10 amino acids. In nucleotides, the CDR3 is TGCAGCGTTGTAGTATCCGAGCAGTTCTTC. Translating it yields CSVVVSEQFF.

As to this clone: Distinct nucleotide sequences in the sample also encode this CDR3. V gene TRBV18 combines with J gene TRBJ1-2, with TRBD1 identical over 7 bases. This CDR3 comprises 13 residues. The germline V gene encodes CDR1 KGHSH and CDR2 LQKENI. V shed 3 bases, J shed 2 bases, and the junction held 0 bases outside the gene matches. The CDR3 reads CASSPDRNYGYTF. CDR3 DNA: TGTGCCAGCTCACCGGACAGGAACTATGGCTACACCTTC.

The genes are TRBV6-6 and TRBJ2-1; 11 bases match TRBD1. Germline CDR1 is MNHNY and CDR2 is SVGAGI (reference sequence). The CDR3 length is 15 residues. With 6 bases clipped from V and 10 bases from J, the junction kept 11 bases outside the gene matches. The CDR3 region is CASRTSGQGAGEQFF. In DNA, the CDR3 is TGTGCCAGCAGGACATCCGGACAGGGGGCTGGAGAGCAGTTCTTC.

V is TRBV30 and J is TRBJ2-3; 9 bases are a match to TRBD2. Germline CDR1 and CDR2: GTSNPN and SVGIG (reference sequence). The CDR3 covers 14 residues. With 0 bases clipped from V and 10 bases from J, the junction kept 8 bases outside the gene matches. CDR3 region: CAWSVQGGGVAQYF. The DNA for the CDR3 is TGTGCCTGGAGTGTACAGGGCGGGGGGGTTGCGCAGTATTTT.

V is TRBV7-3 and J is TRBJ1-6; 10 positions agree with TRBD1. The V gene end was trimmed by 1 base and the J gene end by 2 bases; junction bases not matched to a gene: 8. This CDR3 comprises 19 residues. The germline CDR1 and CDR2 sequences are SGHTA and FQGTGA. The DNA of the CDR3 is TGTGCCAGCAGCTTAAACACGGGACAGGGGTATCCCTATAATTCACCCCTCCACTTT. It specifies CASSLNTGQGYPYNSPLHF.

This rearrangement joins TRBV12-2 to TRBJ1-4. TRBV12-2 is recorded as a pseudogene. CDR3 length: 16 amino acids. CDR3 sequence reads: CASRLGRGTGNEKLFF. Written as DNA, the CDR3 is TGTGCAAGTCGCTTAGGCAGAGGTACTGGGAATGAAAAACTGTTTTTT.

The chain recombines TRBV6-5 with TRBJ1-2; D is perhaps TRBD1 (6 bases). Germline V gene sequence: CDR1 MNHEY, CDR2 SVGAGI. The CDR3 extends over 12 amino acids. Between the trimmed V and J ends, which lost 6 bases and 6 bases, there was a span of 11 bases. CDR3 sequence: CASRQGLNGYTF. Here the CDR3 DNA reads TGTGCCAGCAGACAGGGCCTAAATGGCTACACCTTC.

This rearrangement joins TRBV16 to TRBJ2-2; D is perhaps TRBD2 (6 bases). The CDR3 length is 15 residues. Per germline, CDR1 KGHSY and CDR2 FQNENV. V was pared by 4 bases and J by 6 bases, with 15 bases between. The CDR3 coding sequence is TGTGCCAGCAGCCCATCGGAGGGGTTGTCCGGGGAGCTGTTTTTT. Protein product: CASSPSEGLSGELFF. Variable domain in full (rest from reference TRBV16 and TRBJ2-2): GEEVAQTPKHLVRGEGQKAKLYCAPIKGHSYVFWYQQVLKNEFKFLISFQNENVFDETGMPKERFSAKCLPNSPCSLEIQATKLEDSAVYFCASSPSEGLSGELFFGEGSRLTVL.

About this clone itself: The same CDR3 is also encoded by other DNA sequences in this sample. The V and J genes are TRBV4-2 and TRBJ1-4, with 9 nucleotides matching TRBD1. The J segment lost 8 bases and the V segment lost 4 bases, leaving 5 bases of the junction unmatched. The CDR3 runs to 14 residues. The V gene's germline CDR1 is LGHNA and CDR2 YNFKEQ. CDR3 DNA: TGTGCCAGCAGCCGGACAGGGGTAGGAGAAAAACTGTTTTTT. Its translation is CASSRTGVGEKLFF.

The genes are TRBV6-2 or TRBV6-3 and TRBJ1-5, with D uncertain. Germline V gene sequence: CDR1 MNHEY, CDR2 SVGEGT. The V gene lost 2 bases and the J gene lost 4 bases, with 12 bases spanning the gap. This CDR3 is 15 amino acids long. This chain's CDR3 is CASSYPAVINQPQHF. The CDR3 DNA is TGTGCCAGCAGTTACCCGGCGGTGATTAATCAGCCCCAGCATTTT.

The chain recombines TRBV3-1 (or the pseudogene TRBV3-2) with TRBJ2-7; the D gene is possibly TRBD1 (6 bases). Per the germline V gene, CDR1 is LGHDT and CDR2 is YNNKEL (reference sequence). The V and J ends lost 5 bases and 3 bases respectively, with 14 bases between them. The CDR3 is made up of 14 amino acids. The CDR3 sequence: CASSSGPGDYEQYF. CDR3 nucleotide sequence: TGTGCCAGCAGCTCCGGACCAGGGGACTACGAGCAGTACTTC.

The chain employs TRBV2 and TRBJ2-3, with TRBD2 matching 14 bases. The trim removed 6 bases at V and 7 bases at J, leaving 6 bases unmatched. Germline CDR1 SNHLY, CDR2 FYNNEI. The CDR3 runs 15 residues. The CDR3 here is CASSAGTSGGYTQYF. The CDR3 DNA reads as TGTGCCAGCAGCGCCGGGACTAGCGGGGGTTATACGCAGTATTTT.

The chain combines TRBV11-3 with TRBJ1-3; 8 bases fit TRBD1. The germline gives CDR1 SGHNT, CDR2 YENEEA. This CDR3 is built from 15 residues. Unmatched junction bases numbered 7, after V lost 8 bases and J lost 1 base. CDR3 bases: TGTGCCAGCTGCTGTACAGGGGGATCTGGAAACACCATATATTTT. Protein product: CASCCTGGSGNTIYF.

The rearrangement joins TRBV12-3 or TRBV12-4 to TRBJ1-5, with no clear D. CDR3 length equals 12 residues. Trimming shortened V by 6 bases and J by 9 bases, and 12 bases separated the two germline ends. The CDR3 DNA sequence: TGTGCCAGCAGCCCGTACCTCGGGCCCCAGCATTTT. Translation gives CASSPYLGPQHF.

For the CDR3, the DNA is TGTGCCAGCAGTTACCGGACAGATACTAACTATGGCTACACCTTC. Protein sequence: CASSYRTDTNYGYTF. The chain is built from TRBV27 and TRBJ1-2, with D possibly being TRBD1 (6 bases). The germline V gene encodes CDR1 MNHEY and CDR2 SMNVEV (reference sequence). Between the trimmed V and J ends, which lost 4 bases and 0 bases, there was a span of 12 bases. This CDR3 has 15 residues.

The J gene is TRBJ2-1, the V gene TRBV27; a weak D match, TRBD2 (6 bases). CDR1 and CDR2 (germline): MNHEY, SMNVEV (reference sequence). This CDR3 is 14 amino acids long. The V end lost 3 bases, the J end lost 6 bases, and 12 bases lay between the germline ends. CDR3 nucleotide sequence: TGTGCCAGCAGTTTTTTTGCGGGGACCAATGAGCAGTTCTTC. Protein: CASSFFAGTNEQFF.

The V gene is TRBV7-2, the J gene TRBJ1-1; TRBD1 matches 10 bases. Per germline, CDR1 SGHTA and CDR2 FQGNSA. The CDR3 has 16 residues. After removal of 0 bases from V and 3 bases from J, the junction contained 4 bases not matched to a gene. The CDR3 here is CASSLAGTGVYTEAFF. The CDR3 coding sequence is TGTGCCAGCAGCTTAGCCGGGACAGGGGTTTACACTGAAGCTTTCTTT.

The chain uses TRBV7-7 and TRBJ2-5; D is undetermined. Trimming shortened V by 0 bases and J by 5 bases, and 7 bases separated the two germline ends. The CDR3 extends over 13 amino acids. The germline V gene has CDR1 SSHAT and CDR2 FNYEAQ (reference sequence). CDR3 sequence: CASSLAGMETQYF. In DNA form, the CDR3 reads TGTGCCAGCAGCTTAGCGGGCATGGAGACCCAGTACTTC.

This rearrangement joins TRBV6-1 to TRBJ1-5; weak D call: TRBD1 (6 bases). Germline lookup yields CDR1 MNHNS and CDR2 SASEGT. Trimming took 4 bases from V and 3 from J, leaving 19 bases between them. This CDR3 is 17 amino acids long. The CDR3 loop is CASSAIWGGAANQPQHF. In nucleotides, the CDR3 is TGTGCCAGCAGTGCCATATGGGGGGGGGCCGCCAATCAGCCCCAGCATTTT.

CDR3 DNA sequence: TGTGCCAGCAGCCAAGAAGGAGGCAGGGGGCAATCACCCCTCCACTTT. Protein: CASSQEGGRGQSPLHF. The chain carries TRBV14 and TRBJ1-6; 8 nucleotides line up with TRBD1. The V gene's germline CDR1 is SGHDN and CDR2 FVKESK. The V and J ends lost 0 bases and 10 bases, in that order; junction bases with no gene match: 8. There are 16 residues in the CDR3.

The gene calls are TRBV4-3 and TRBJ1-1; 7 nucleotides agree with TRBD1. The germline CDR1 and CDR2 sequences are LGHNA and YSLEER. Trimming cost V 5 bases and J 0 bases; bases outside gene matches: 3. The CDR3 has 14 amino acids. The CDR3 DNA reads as TGCGCCAGCAGCAAACAGGGGTTGAACACTGAAGCTTTCTTT. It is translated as CASSKQGLNTEAFF.

The CDR3 DNA reads TGTGCCTGGAGTGCCGACAGGTATGGCTACACCTTC. It codes for CAWSADRYGYTF. The J gene is TRBJ1-2, the V gene TRBV30, with D perhaps matching TRBD1 (6 bases). With 1 base removed from V and 5 bases from J, the gap between germline ends came to 8 bases. The CDR3 runs 12 residues. CDR1 is GTSNPN, CDR2 SVGIG, per germline (reference sequence).

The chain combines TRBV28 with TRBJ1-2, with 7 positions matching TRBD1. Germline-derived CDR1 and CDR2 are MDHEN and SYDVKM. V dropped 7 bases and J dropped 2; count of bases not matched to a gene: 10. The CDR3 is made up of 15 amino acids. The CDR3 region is CASKRKQGTNYGYTF. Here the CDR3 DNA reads TGTGCCAGCAAGAGGAAACAGGGGACGAACTATGGCTACACCTTC.

The CDR3 loop is CASSAAGHSSYEQYF. CDR3 sequence (DNA): TGTGCCAGCAGCGCCGCCGGACACAGTTCCTACGAGCAGTACTTC. The chain couples TRBV9 to TRBJ2-7, with a possible D match to TRBD1 (5 bases). CDR3 size: 15 residues. Looked up from germline, CDR1 is SGDLS and CDR2 is YYNGEE. V dropped 3 bases and J dropped 1 base, with 14 bases sitting between them.

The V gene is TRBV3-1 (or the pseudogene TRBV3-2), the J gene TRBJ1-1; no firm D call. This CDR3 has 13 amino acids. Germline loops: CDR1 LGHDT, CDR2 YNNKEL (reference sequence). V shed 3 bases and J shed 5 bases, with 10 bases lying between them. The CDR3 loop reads CASSHGRPTEAFF. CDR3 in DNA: TGTGCCAGCAGCCACGGCAGGCCTACTGAAGCTTTCTTT.

The CDR3 region is CASSQAEDRTAFF. For the CDR3, the DNA is TGTGCCAGCAGCCAAGCTGAGGACAGGACAGCTTTCTTT. The chain couples TRBV3-1 (or the pseudogene TRBV3-2) to TRBJ1-1, with 7 positions matching TRBD1. Looked up from germline, CDR1 is LGHDT and CDR2 is YNNKEL (reference sequence). The CDR3 loop spans 13 amino acids. The junction had 6 bases not matched to a gene; V was cut back by 1 base and J by 10 bases.

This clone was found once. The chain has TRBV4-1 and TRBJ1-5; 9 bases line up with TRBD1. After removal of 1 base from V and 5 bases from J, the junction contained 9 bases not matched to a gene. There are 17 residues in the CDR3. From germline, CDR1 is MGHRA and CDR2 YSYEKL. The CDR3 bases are TGCGCCAGCAGCCAAGCCCTGGGACAGGGTACGCATCAGCCCCAGCATTTT. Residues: CASSQALGQGTHQPQHF.

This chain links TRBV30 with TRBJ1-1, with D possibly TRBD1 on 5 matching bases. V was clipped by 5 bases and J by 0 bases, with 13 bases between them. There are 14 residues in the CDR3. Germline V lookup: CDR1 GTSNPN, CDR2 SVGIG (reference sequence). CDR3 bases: TGTGCCTGGCAACAGGATACGATGAACACTGAAGCTTTCTTT. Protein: CAWQQDTMNTEAFF.

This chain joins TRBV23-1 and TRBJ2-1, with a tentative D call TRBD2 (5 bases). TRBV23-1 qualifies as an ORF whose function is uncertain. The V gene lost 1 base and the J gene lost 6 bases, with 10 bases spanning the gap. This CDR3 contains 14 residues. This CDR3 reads CASSQWRGFNEQFF. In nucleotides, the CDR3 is TGCGCCAGCAGTCAATGGAGAGGGTTCAATGAGCAGTTCTTC.